Below are 18 T cell receptor beta chains sequenced from a single sample in a study of T cell clones after liver transplantation. Using immunoSEQ multiplex PCR, the repertoire was profiled, and TCRdb retains in-frame clones only, with some absent. The profile shows about 99,000 clones, about 86% of them singletons. Sequenced here: CD4+ T cells from blood, sampled around 44 months after liver transplant. These receptors all come from a human patient who received a liver transplant. The T cells may come from the graft donor.

Only a few counts were recorded for this clone. The V call is TRBV7-8, the J call TRBJ2-3; D is undetermined. V lost 7 bases and J lost 1, with 12 bases in between. The CDR3 covers 14 residues. CDR1 and CDR2 from the germline V gene are SGHVS and FQNEAQ. The CDR3 coding sequence is TGTGCCAGCACCCAAACTTTGGGCACAGATACGCAGTATTTT. This codes for CASTQTLGTDTQYF.

V is TRBV7-2 and J is TRBJ2-3; D is perhaps TRBD2 (5 bases). CDR1 is SGHTA, CDR2 FQGNSA, per germline. This CDR3 contains 14 residues. Trimming stripped 2 bases from V and 2 bases from J, with 8 bases between. The CDR3 coding sequence is TGTGCCAGCAGCTTAACGGGATCCACAGATACGCAGTATTTT. It encodes CASSLTGSTDTQYF.

J is TRBJ1-1 and V is TRBV5-1; D remains unclear. Trimming took 0 bases from V and 4 from J, leaving 7 bases between them. The CDR3 runs 13 residues. Per the germline V gene, CDR1 is SGHRS and CDR2 is YFSETQ. The CDR3 DNA reads TGCGCCAGCAGCTTGGGGGGAGGCACTGAAGCTTTCTTT. Residues: CASSLGGGTEAFF.

V gene TRBV7-6 combines with J gene TRBJ1-3; perhaps TRBD1 as D (5 bases). Germline assignment: CDR1 SGHVS and CDR2 FNYEAQ. Trimming took 0 bases from V and 9 from J, leaving 6 bases between them. The CDR3 contains 12 residues. The CDR3 DNA sequence: TGTGCCAGCAGCTTAGCCCAGGGCACCATATATTTT. Translating it yields CASSLAQGTIYF.

The chain recombines TRBV20-1 with TRBJ1-3; the D is unclear. The CDR3 length is 11 residues. Trimming cost V 3 bases and J 4 bases, with 4 bases left between them. In germline, CDR1 is DFQATT, CDR2 SNEGSKA (reference sequence). CDR3: CSASPGNTIYF. Here the CDR3 DNA reads TGCAGTGCTAGCCCCGGAAACACCATATATTTT.

V and J are TRBV5-6 and TRBJ1-2; TRBD1 might be the D (5 bases). Trimming cost V 4 bases and J 5 bases, with 15 bases left between them. This CDR3 has 14 amino acids. From germline, CDR1 is SGHDT and CDR2 YYEEEE. CDR3 in amino acids: CASSHRDGAYGYTF. In DNA, the CDR3 is TGTGCCAGCAGCCATCGGGACGGAGCATATGGCTACACCTTC.

The chain recombines TRBV7-9 with TRBJ2-7, with 11 bases lining up with TRBD1. Germline V CDR1 and CDR2: SEHNR, FQNEAQ (reference sequence). The CDR3 has 15 amino acids. With V trimmed by 5 bases and J by 2 bases, 5 bases remained unmatched. As DNA, the CDR3 is TGTGCCAGCAGCGGCCGGACAGGGGGCACCTACGAGCAGTACTTC. Translated: CASSGRTGGTYEQYF.

The chain has TRBV19 and TRBJ2-2; possible D gene TRBD2, 5 bases. In germline, CDR1 is LNHDA, CDR2 SQIVND (reference sequence). The CDR3 runs 16 residues. Trimming stripped 3 bases from V and 1 base from J, with 12 bases between. The CDR3 DNA reads TGTGCCAGTAGTATCACGGGGTACGGGAACACCGGGGAGCTGTTTTTT. This translates into CASSITGYGNTGELFF.

The chain employs TRBV27 and TRBJ2-1; D gene unclear. The CDR3 contains 13 residues. CDR1 is MNHEY, CDR2 SMNVEV, per germline (reference sequence). Trimming left V 7 bases short and J 10 bases short, with 17 bases between. CDR3 residues: CASIRTGGSEQFF. In nucleotides, the CDR3 is TGTGCCAGCATACGGACGGGTGGGTCCGAGCAGTTCTTC.

This chain uses TRBV10-3 with TRBJ2-3; D remains unclear. The CDR3 sequence is 15 residues long. Germline V gives CDR1 ENHRY, CDR2 SYGVKD. Trimming left V 10 bases short and J 0 bases short, with 17 bases between. The CDR3 nucleotides read TGTGCCACCCACGCAGCCCAATCTAGCACAGATACGCAGTATTTT. This sequence encodes CATHAAQSSTDTQYF.

The rearrangement links TRBV5-1 to TRBJ2-3; D may be TRBD2 (6 bases). The CDR3 is 17 residues long. Germline lookup yields CDR1 SGHRS and CDR2 YFSETQ. Trimming removed 4 bases from V and 4 bases from J, with 22 bases in between. The CDR3 here is CASSTMGLLSSADTQYF. CDR3 in DNA: TGCGCCAGCAGCACCATGGGACTTCTATCCTCCGCAGATACGCAGTATTTT.

V and J are TRBV7-9 and TRBJ2-7; no clear D gene. The V gene's germline CDR1 is SEHNR and CDR2 FQNEAQ (reference sequence). V was clipped by 5 bases and J by 5 bases, with 19 bases between them. The CDR3 sequence is 15 residues long. CDR3: CASSHSPASNHEQYF. The CDR3 DNA is TGTGCCAGCAGCCATTCGCCGGCCTCAAACCACGAGCAGTACTTC.

J is TRBJ2-7 and V is TRBV18, with D possibly called TRBD1 or TRBD2 (5 bases each). Per the germline V gene, CDR1 is KGHSH and CDR2 is LQKENI. Trimming took 5 bases from V and 1 from J, leaving 9 bases between them. CDR3 length: 13 amino acids. CDR3 region: CASSEGQSYEQYF. CDR3 nucleotides: TGTGCCAGCTCAGAGGGGCAGTCCTACGAGCAGTACTTC.

The sample holds a few counts of this clone. V is TRBV4-3 and J is TRBJ2-1; D might be TRBD1 (6 bases). Germline-derived CDR1 and CDR2 are LGHNA and YSLEER. V lost 4 bases, J lost 10 bases, and 11 bases lay in between. CDR3 length equals 12 residues. The CDR3 here is CASSRQTGEQFF. The CDR3 bases are TGCGCCAGCAGCCGCCAGACAGGCGAGCAGTTCTTC.

The V and J genes are TRBV5-4 and TRBJ1-4; no definite D call. The CDR3 covers 13 residues. Germline-derived CDR1 and CDR2 are SGHNT and YYREEE (reference sequence). The germline V and J ends were trimmed by 1 base and 5 bases, with 6 bases remaining between them. CDR3 nucleotides: TGTGCCAGCAGCTTGACGGAAAATGAAAAACTGTTTTTT. The encoded protein is CASSLTENEKLFF.

This clone was observed a handful of times. The gene calls are TRBV5-1 and TRBJ2-1, with D perhaps matching TRBD1 (5 bases). Trimming shortened V by 4 bases and J by 5 bases, and 16 bases separated the two germline ends. There are 15 residues in the CDR3. Germline loops: CDR1 SGHRS, CDR2 YFSETQ. CDR3 region: CASSLNRGGDNEQFF. The CDR3 region has the DNA TGCGCCAGCAGCCTCAATAGGGGTGGCGACAATGAGCAGTTCTTC.

This clone was found once. The chain joins TRBV19 to TRBJ2-3; 8 bases agree with TRBD1. With V trimmed by 4 bases and J by 3 bases, 24 bases remained unmatched. This CDR3 has 21 amino acids. CDR1 is LNHDA, CDR2 SQIVND, per germline (reference sequence). The CDR3 protein is CASSKTGTGPLGLPLTDTQYF. CDR3 bases: TGTGCCAGTAGTAAGACCGGGACAGGCCCCCTCGGGCTACCCCTAACAGATACGCAGTATTTT.

This chain uses TRBV6-1 with TRBJ2-7, with D possibly being TRBD1 (6 bases). V was cut by 4 bases and J by 3 bases, with 16 bases left in between. The germline V gene encodes CDR1 MNHNS and CDR2 SASEGT. The CDR3 runs to 15 residues. This CDR3 is CASSALTGTLYEQYF. The CDR3 bases are TGTGCCAGCAGTGCCCTGACAGGCACCCTCTACGAGCAGTACTTC.